These 19 T cell receptor beta chains were all obtained from the same sample, sequenced in a study of T cell repertoires in cytomegalovirus infection. MiXCR, run by TCRdb on the reads, gives a single entry per CDR3 protein. The sample records 110,000 or so distinct CDR3 sequences, around 31% being singletons. Antigens for these TCRs are unknown. The specimen was CD8+ T cells from cultured PBMCs, collected from culture after CMV antigen stimulation. Receptors were obtained from a human donor in good health (CMV status not recorded). Some clones in this sample may be carry-over from other donors' samples.

The chain carries TRBV20-1 and TRBJ2-2; D unresolved. The CDR3 sequence is 12 residues long. With 0 bases removed from V and 4 bases from J, the gap between germline ends came to 3 bases. Germline lookup yields CDR1 DFQATT and CDR2 SNEGSKA (reference sequence). The CDR3 reads CSARDPTGELFF. Written as DNA, the CDR3 is TGCAGTGCTAGAGACCCCACCGGGGAGCTGTTTTTT.

The J gene is TRBJ2-1, the V gene TRBV27, with 8 bases identical to TRBD2. Unmatched junction bases numbered 3, after V lost 1 base and J lost 4 bases. CDR3 length: 15 residues. Germline CDR1 reads MNHEY; CDR2 reads SMNVEV (reference sequence). The DNA for the CDR3 is TGTGCCAGCAGTTTATTCAGCGGGGGTTACAATGAGCAGTTCTTC. Protein: CASSLFSGGYNEQFF.

On this clonotype: Being one base from a much bigger clone, this may be a read error. This sequence joins TRBV7-2 and TRBJ2-3, with D possibly being TRBD2 (5 bases). CDR3 size: 15 residues. From germline, CDR1 is SGHTA and CDR2 FQGNSA. The CDR3 reads CASGLGSGLDDTQYF. CDR3 nucleotide sequence: TGTGCCAGCGGCTTAGGCAGTGGACTTGATGATACGCAGTATTTT.

As for this clonotype: Without the conserved terminal phenylalanine or tryptophan, this CDR3 likely stems from a read error. The chain couples TRBV20-1 to TRBJ2-2; D is possibly TRBD2 (6 bases). V gave up 0 bases and J gave up 0 bases, with 11 bases separating them. Germline V gene data show CDR1 as DFQATT and CDR2 as SNEGSKA (reference sequence). The CDR3 spans 16 residues. Here the CDR3 reads CSARDRRGTNTGELFI. Written as DNA, the CDR3 is TGCAGTGCTAGAGATCGACGGGGGACGAACACCGGGGAGCTGTTTATT.

This clonotype was observed a few times. V gene TRBV7-9 combines with J gene TRBJ1-2, with D perhaps TRBD1 (5 bases). The V gene lost 7 bases and the J gene lost 4 bases, with 16 bases spanning the gap. The CDR3 is 14 residues long. Germline V gives CDR1 SEHNR, CDR2 FQNEAQ (reference sequence). CDR3 sequence: CASTLKQDIYGYTF. DNA for the CDR3: TGTGCCAGCACCTTGAAACAGGATATCTATGGCTACACCTTC.

This clonotype appeared a few times. This chain connects TRBV11-2 to TRBJ2-7; 10 nucleotides align to TRBD2. J lost 2 bases, V lost 6 bases, and 4 bases had no gene match. CDR1 is SGHAT and CDR2 is FQNNGV in the germline V gene. The CDR3 has 14 residues. The CDR3, as DNA: TGTGCCAGCAGAGTAGCGGGGGGAACCTACGAGCAGTACTTC. As protein: CASRVAGGTYEQYF.

The chain combines TRBV28 with TRBJ2-7; D is ambiguous. This CDR3 has 15 residues. Trimming removed 5 bases from V and 0 bases from J, with 14 bases in between. Germline V CDR1 and CDR2: MDHEN, SYDVKM. The CDR3 sequence: CASSAGPTSSYEQYF. In nucleotides, the CDR3 is TGTGCCAGCAGTGCTGGACCAACGAGCTCCTACGAGCAGTACTTC.

This clonotype was counted many times. This chain links TRBV7-6 with TRBJ1-1; 8 bases match TRBD1. The J segment lost 4 bases and the V segment lost 4 bases, leaving 11 bases of the junction unmatched. The CDR3 is 16 residues long. Germline V lookup: CDR1 SGHVS, CDR2 FNYEAQ. CDR3 loop: CASSSGQGLIGTEAFF. Written as DNA, the CDR3 is TGTGCCAGCAGCTCCGGACAGGGACTAATCGGCACTGAAGCTTTCTTT.

This clonotype appeared a few times. The V and J genes are TRBV6-8 and TRBJ1-6; D gene unclear. Germline V CDR1 and CDR2: MNHGY, SAAAGT. Deletions cut 4 bases from V and 7 bases from J, with 8 bases between. CDR3 size: 13 residues. In nucleotides, the CDR3 is TGTGCCAGCAGTTCCTCCGCGAATTCACCCCTCCACTTT. Translating it yields CASSSSANSPLHF.

At least ten counts were recorded for this clonotype. J is TRBJ2-3 and V is TRBV12-3 or TRBV12-4; the D call may be TRBD1 or TRBD2 (7 bases each). V lost 6 bases to trimming and J lost 2 bases, with 18 bases between them. The CDR3 covers 16 residues. The DNA of the CDR3 is TGTGCCAGCAGCCCTAGGGAGGGGGCGCACACAGATACGCAGTATTTT. Its protein is CASSPREGAHTDTQYF.

This clonotype showed up just a few times. The V call is TRBV7-8, the J call TRBJ2-7; perhaps TRBD1 as D (6 bases). The CDR3 contains 14 residues. CDR1 is SGHVS, CDR2 FQNEAQ, per germline. V lost 2 bases and J 6 bases, leaving 14 bases between the germline ends. CDR3 sequence: CASSLTGQPGEQYF. The DNA for the CDR3 is TGTGCCAGCAGCTTAACGGGACAACCCGGCGAGCAGTACTTC.

The chain couples TRBV24-1 to TRBJ2-2, with 11 nucleotides matching TRBD2. The germline gives CDR1 KGHDR, CDR2 SFDVKD. The CDR3 consists of 18 residues. After removal of 4 bases from V and 1 base from J, the junction contained 7 bases not matched to a gene. The CDR3 DNA sequence: TGTGCCACCAGTGACCCAACTAGCGGGGGTCAGAACACCGGGGAGCTGTTTTTT. It specifies CATSDPTSGGQNTGELFF.

There are a few counts of this clonotype. V usage is TRBV28 and J usage is TRBJ2-2; D ambiguous. CDR3 length: 14 residues. Germline CDR1 reads MDHEN; CDR2 reads SYDVKM. The germline V and J ends were trimmed by 5 bases and 4 bases, with 11 bases remaining between them. The CDR3, as DNA: TGTGCCAGCAGTCAGGTTTTGTCCACCGGGGAGCTGTTTTTT. Protein sequence: CASSQVLSTGELFF.

Remarks on this clonotype: The germline gene is not matched at one end of the junction; a read error may be the cause. J is TRBJ2-2 and V is TRBV6-5; D might be TRBD1 or TRBD2, each matching 5 bases. Germline V gene data show CDR1 as MNHEY and CDR2 as SVGAGI. The CDR3 totals 14 residues. The CDR3: CASGYGANTGELFF. The CDR3 DNA reads TGTGCCAGCGGTTACGGGGCCAACACCGGGGAGCTGTTTTTT.

This clonotype was found a few times. This chain joins TRBV6-1 and TRBJ1-5; a possible D gene is TRBD1 (6 bases). The length of the CDR3 is 16 residues. Per germline, CDR1 MNHNS and CDR2 SASEGT. The germline V and J ends were trimmed by 8 bases and 1 base, with 18 bases remaining between them. CDR3: CASGPQGTASNQPQHF. CDR3 coding DNA: TGTGCCAGCGGTCCCCAGGGGACCGCGAGCAATCAGCCCCAGCATTTT.

This clonotype has more than one count but fewer than ten. DNA for the CDR3: TGTGCCAGCAGTGAAGCGATACCAAACTACGAGCAGTACTTC. This encodes CASSEAIPNYEQYF. The chain employs TRBV2 and TRBJ2-7; D gene uncertain. The CDR3 loop spans 14 amino acids. V lost 0 bases, J lost 3 bases, and 9 bases lay in between. In germline, CDR1 is SNHLY, CDR2 FYNNEI.

The chain joins TRBV27 to TRBJ1-6, with TRBD1 matching over 7 bases. This CDR3 comprises 19 residues. V was pared by 1 base and J by 7 bases, with 16 bases of the junction left unmatched. CDR1 is MNHEY, CDR2 SMNVEV, per germline (reference sequence). The CDR3: CASSLFRTGIDPINSPLHF. In nucleotides, the CDR3 is TGTGCCAGCAGTTTATTCCGGACAGGTATCGACCCCATCAATTCACCCCTCCACTTT.

Remarks on this clonotype: A much larger clone is a single base away; this may be a read error. The genes are TRBV7-2 and TRBJ2-1; D perhaps matches TRBD1 (6 bases). V was clipped by 4 bases and J by 0 bases, with 16 bases between them. CDR1 is SGHTA and CDR2 is FQGNSA in the germline V gene. The length of the CDR3 is 17 residues. CDR3 sequence: CASSYGTFGISYNEQFF. The CDR3 DNA follows: TGTGCCAGCAGCTACGGGACATTTGGGATCTCCTACAATGAGCAGTTCTTC.

The rearrangement links TRBV7-9 to TRBJ2-7; D might be TRBD2 (5 bases). This CDR3 comprises 14 residues. Trimming took off 2 bases at V and 5 bases at J, with 13 bases between the two ends. Germline V gene data show CDR1 as SEHNR and CDR2 as FQNEAQ (reference sequence). The chain's CDR3 is CASSLLRDMDEQYF. CDR3 in DNA: TGTGCCAGCAGCTTACTTCGGGATATGGACGAGCAGTACTTC.